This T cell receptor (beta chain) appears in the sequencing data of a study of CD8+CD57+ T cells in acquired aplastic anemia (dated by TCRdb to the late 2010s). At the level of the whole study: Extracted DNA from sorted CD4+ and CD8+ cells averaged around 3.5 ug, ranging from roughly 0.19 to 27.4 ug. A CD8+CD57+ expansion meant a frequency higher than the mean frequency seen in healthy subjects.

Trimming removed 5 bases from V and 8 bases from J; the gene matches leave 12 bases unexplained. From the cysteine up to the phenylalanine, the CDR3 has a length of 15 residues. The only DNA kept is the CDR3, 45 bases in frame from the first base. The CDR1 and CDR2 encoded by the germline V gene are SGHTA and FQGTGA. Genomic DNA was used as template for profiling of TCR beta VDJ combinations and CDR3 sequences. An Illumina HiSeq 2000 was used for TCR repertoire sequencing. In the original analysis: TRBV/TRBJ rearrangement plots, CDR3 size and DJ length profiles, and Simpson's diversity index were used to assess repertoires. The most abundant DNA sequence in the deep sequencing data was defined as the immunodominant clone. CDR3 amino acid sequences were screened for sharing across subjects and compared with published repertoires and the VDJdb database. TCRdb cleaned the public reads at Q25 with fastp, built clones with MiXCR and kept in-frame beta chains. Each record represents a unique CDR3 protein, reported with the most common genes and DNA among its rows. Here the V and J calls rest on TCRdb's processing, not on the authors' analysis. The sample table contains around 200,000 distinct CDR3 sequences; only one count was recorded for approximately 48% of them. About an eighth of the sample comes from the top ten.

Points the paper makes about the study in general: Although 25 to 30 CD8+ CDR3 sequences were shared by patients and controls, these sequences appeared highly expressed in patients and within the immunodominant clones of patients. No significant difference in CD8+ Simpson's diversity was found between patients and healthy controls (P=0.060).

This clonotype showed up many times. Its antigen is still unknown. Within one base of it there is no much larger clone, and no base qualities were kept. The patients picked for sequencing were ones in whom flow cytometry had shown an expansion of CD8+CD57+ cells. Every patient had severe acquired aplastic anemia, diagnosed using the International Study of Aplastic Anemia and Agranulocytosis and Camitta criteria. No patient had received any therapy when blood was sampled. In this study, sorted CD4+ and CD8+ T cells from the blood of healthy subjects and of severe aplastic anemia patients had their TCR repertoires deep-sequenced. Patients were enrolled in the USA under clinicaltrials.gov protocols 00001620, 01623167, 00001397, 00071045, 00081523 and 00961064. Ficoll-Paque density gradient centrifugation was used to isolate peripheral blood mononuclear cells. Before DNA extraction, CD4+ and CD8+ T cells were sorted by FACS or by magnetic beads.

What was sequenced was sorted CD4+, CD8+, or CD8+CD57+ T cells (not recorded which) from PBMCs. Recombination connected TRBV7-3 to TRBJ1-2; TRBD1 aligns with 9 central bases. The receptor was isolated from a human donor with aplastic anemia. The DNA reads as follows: TGTGCCAGCAGCCCTACGGGACAGGGCCAGGGCGGCTACACCTTC. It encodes CASSPTGQGQGGYTF.